Below are 29 T cell receptor beta chains sequenced from a single sample in a study of T and B cells in COVID-19 patients. TRB was amplified from about 250-500 ng of blood genomic DNA. BIOMED2 TRB-A/B primer pools were used in multiplex TRB PCR. MiXCR, applied by TCRdb to the multiplex PCR reads, yields one record per CDR3 protein. The table shows about 14,000 distinct CDR3 sequences, with more than 25% occurring only once. The specimen sequenced was blood. The source of these receptors is a human donor who had recovered from COVID-19.

In its sample, this clonotype was seen many times. The chain combines TRBV27 with TRBJ2-3; D might be TRBD1 (5 bases). The germline gives CDR1 MNHEY, CDR2 SMNVEV (reference sequence). V was trimmed by 3 bases and J by 0 bases, leaving 13 bases between them. CDR3 length equals 16 residues. CDR3 sequence: CASSFSRVRSTDTQYF. CDR3 DNA: TGTGCCAGCAGTTTCTCCAGGGTCCGAAGCACAGATACGCAGTATTTT.

By proportion, this clonotype is medium-sized (0.01 to 0.1%). At one boundary the junction diverges from the germline segment, which might be a read error. V is TRBV18 and J is TRBJ2-3, with D perhaps TRBD1 (6 bases). The CDR3 totals 12 residues. Germline CDR1 KGHSH, CDR2 LQKENI. CDR3 bases: TGTGCCAGCGCACCTCAGGGGGATACGCAGTATTTT. Its translation is CASAPQGDTQYF. Supplemented by reference TRBV18 and TRBJ2-3, the full variable domain reads NAGVMQNPRHLVRRRGQEARLRCSPMKGHSHVYWYRQLPEEGLKFMVYLQKENIIDESGMPKERFSAEFPKEGPSILRIQQVVRGDSAAYFCASAPQGDTQYFGPGTRLTVL.

This clonotype was recorded at least ten times. The rearrangement joins TRBV30 to TRBJ2-7; unclear D gene. Between the trimmed V and J ends, which lost 0 bases and 7 bases, there was a span of 10 bases. Germline CDR1 GTSNPN, CDR2 SVGIG (reference sequence). This CDR3 is built from 12 residues. The CDR3 protein is CAWSVGPGEQYF. The CDR3 DNA reads as TGTGCCTGGAGTGTGGGCCCGGGTGAGCAGTACTTC.

Within the sample, this clonotype is medium-sized. The rearrangement uses TRBV29-1 and TRBJ2-1; 8 positions match TRBD2. Germline lookup yields CDR1 SQVTM and CDR2 ANQGSEA. J lost 7 bases, V lost 0 bases, and 8 bases had no gene match. CDR3 length: 15 amino acids. CDR3 amino acids: CSVEEPSGRINEQFF. The CDR3 DNA sequence: TGCAGCGTTGAAGAGCCCAGCGGGAGAATTAATGAGCAGTTCTTC.

In this sample, this clonotype turned up many times. The V call is TRBV19, the J call TRBJ1-1; 7 bases map to TRBD1. The CDR3 length is 13 residues. The junction had 4 bases not matched to a gene; V was cut back by 5 bases and J by 4 bases. In germline, CDR1 is LNHDA, CDR2 SQIVND (reference sequence). CDR3 in DNA: TGTGCCAGTAGTTCCGACAGGGTCACTGAAGCTTTCTTT. Its protein product is CASSSDRVTEAFF.

Only a few counts were recorded for this clonotype. The chain is built from TRBV5-1 and TRBJ2-7, with 9 bases that match TRBD1. V was pared by 0 bases and J by 7 bases, with 8 bases of the junction left unmatched. The CDR3 length is 15 residues. The germline V gene encodes CDR1 SGHRS and CDR2 YFSETQ. The CDR3 reads CASSLGWDRVGEQYF. The CDR3, as DNA: TGCGCCAGCAGCTTGGGGTGGGACAGGGTAGGGGAGCAGTACTTC.

This clonotype was counted between two and nine times. The CDR3 sequence: CASSLDGPSTDTQYF. CDR3 sequence (DNA): TGTGCCAGCAGCCTGGACGGCCCTAGCACAGATACGCAGTATTTT. The V call is TRBV27, the J call TRBJ2-3; D is undetermined. The germline V gene has CDR1 MNHEY and CDR2 SMNVEV (reference sequence). The germline V and J ends were trimmed by 6 bases and 0 bases, with 13 bases remaining between them. This CDR3 contains 15 residues.

In its sample, this clonotype ranks as medium-sized. The V call is TRBV19, the J call TRBJ1-1; tentative D call: TRBD1 (6 bases). This CDR3 spans 13 amino acids. The germline V gene encodes CDR1 LNHDA and CDR2 SQIVND (reference sequence). Trimming cost V 9 bases and J 3 bases, with 14 bases left between them. CDR3 DNA sequence: TGTGCCAGCGCCGCTCGGACAGACACTGAAGCTTTCTTT. Residues: CASAARTDTEAFF.

This clonotype is medium-sized (0.01 to 0.1%) by share. The rearrangement links TRBV29-1 to TRBJ1-2, with 7 bases matching TRBD1. V was pared by 6 bases and J by 5 bases, with 9 bases of the junction left unmatched. Per the germline V gene, CDR1 is SQVTM and CDR2 is ANQGSEA. The CDR3 has 13 amino acids. For the CDR3, the DNA is TGCAGCGTCCGGACAGGCTTATCTTATGGCTACACCTTC. Protein product: CSVRTGLSYGYTF.

This CDR3 reads CSARDFRSAEDTEAFF. The CDR3 nucleotides are TGCAGTGCTAGAGATTTTCGCAGTGCTGAGGACACTGAAGCTTTCTTT. The chain combines TRBV20-1 with TRBJ1-1; no reliable D call. The CDR3 sequence is 16 residues long. Trimming stripped 0 bases from V and 3 bases from J, with 17 bases between. Germline assignment: CDR1 DFQATT and CDR2 SNEGSKA (reference sequence).

The rearrangement uses TRBV7-6 and TRBJ2-7, with D perhaps being TRBD1 or TRBD2 (5 bases each). The CDR3 has 14 residues. The germline V gene has CDR1 SGHVS and CDR2 FNYEAQ. Trimming removed 1 base from V and 5 bases from J, with 12 bases in between. CDR3 sequence (DNA): TGTGCCAGCAGCTTAGTGGGGGTAGTTGACGAGCAGTACTTC. It translates to CASSLVGVVDEQYF.

The V gene is TRBV4-1, the J gene TRBJ2-1, with TRBD1 matching over 7 bases. The germline V gene has CDR1 MGHRA and CDR2 YSYEKL. The CDR3 totals 14 residues. V lost 0 bases and J lost 6; bases outside the gene matches: 2. CDR3: CASSQEAGGNEQFF. CDR3 DNA sequence: TGCGCCAGCAGCCAAGAGGCAGGGGGCAATGAGCAGTTCTTC.

The chain uses TRBV27 and TRBJ2-3; 10 positions match TRBD1. In germline, CDR1 is MNHEY, CDR2 SMNVEV (reference sequence). The CDR3 contains 16 residues. Trimming took 7 bases from V and 6 from J; bases not matched to a gene: 13. DNA for the CDR3: TGTGCCAGCACCCCCCGGGACAGGGGAGCCCCGGATACGCAGTATTTT. Amino acid sequence: CASTPRDRGAPDTQYF.

The genes are TRBV4-3 and TRBJ2-3, with D perhaps TRBD2 (6 bases). CDR3 size: 17 residues. Trimming stripped 0 bases from V and 2 bases from J, with 15 bases between. In germline, CDR1 is LGHNA, CDR2 YSLEER. The CDR3 loop is CASSQDRPGAVTDTQYF. The CDR3 nucleotides are TGCGCCAGCAGCCAAGATCGGCCGGGAGCGGTCACAGATACGCAGTATTTT.

At least ten counts were recorded for this clonotype. The rearrangement joins TRBV30 to TRBJ2-1, with a possible D match to TRBD1 (6 bases). The length of the CDR3 is 13 residues. V was cut by 7 bases and J by 3 bases, with 13 bases left in between. Germline CDR1 is GTSNPN and CDR2 is SVGIG (reference sequence). CDR3 protein: CAYTGQIYNEQFF. Written as DNA, the CDR3 is TGTGCCTATACCGGACAGATCTACAATGAGCAGTTCTTC. The complete variable domain, with remaining parts taken from reference TRBV30 and TRBJ2-1, reads SQTIHQWPATLVQPVGSPLSLECTVEGTSNPNLYWYRQAAGRGLQLLFYSVGIGQISSEVPQNLSASRPQDRQFILSSKKLLLSDSGFYLCAYTGQIYNEQFFGPGTRLTVL.

This clonotype is labeled as medium-sized. V usage is TRBV19 and J usage is TRBJ2-1; D is perhaps TRBD1 or TRBD2 (5 bases each). There are 16 residues in the CDR3. The ends were cut back, 5 bases at V and 7 bases at J, with 21 bases in the middle. Per germline, CDR1 LNHDA and CDR2 SQIVND (reference sequence). The CDR3 loop is CASSPSSGTKGNEQFF. CDR3 sequence (DNA): TGTGCCAGTAGTCCATCCAGCGGAACGAAGGGGAATGAGCAGTTCTTC. Full variable domain (outside the CDR3, taken from reference TRBV19 and TRBJ2-1): DGGITQSPKYLFRKEGQNVTLSCEQNLNHDAMYWYRQDPGQGLRLIYYSQIVNDFQKGDIAEGYSVSREKKESFPLTVTSAQKNPTAFYLCASSPSSGTKGNEQFFGPGTRLTVL.

This clonotype counts as medium-sized. The chain employs TRBV27 and TRBJ2-2; 13 bases fit TRBD2. This CDR3 has 15 residues. Germline V gene sequence: CDR1 MNHEY, CDR2 SMNVEV (reference sequence). V was pared by 2 bases and J by 6 bases, with 0 bases of the junction left unmatched. The DNA of the CDR3 is TGTGCCAGCAGTTTAGGGACTAGCGGGGCCGGGGAGCTGTTTTTT. Residues: CASSLGTSGAGELFF.

This clonotype is medium-sized within its sample. This sequence joins TRBV19 and TRBJ2-7; weak D call: TRBD2 (5 bases). The CDR3 runs to 13 residues. CDR1 and CDR2 (germline): LNHDA, SQIVND (reference sequence). Trimming shortened V by 4 bases and J by 2 bases, and 9 bases separated the two germline ends. The DNA of the CDR3 is TGTGCCAGTAGTACGTACGGGACCTACGAGCAGTACTTC. It translates to CASSTYGTYEQYF.

In its sample, this clonotype ranks as medium-sized. The chain links TRBV12-3 or TRBV12-4 to TRBJ2-1, with 12 positions matching TRBD2. With V trimmed by 2 bases and J by 7 bases, 3 bases remained unmatched. The CDR3 is 15 residues long. CDR3 sequence: CASSLRTSGTNEQFF. The DNA of the CDR3 is TGTGCCAGCAGTTTACGGACTAGCGGGACGAATGAGCAGTTCTTC.

This clonotype came up a few times. This chain connects TRBV30 to TRBJ2-1; 11 bases align to TRBD2. Germline V gives CDR1 GTSNPN, CDR2 SVGIG (reference sequence). This CDR3 has 16 amino acids. J lost 7 bases, V lost 7 bases, and 15 bases had no gene match. The CDR3 DNA reads TGTGCCTCAGTAGCGGGGGGGCCTCTCCGGGGAAATGAGCAGTTCTTC. Translating gives CASVAGGPLRGNEQFF.

This clonotype was observed a handful of times. The chain has TRBV5-6 and TRBJ1-5; 8 bases line up with TRBD1. The germline gives CDR1 SGHDT, CDR2 YYEEEE. The CDR3 runs 14 residues. V shed 2 bases, J shed 5 bases, and the junction held 3 bases outside the gene matches. The CDR3 loop is CASSFGQGDQPQHF. CDR3 bases: TGTGCCAGCAGCTTCGGACAGGGTGATCAGCCCCAGCATTTT.

This clonotype has just a few counts. The J gene is TRBJ2-1, the V gene TRBV5-4; possibly TRBD2 for D (5 bases). V lost 0 bases to trimming and J lost 4 bases, with 11 bases between them. The CDR3 consists of 15 residues. The germline V gene encodes CDR1 SGHNT and CDR2 YYREEE (reference sequence). The CDR3 loop is CASSLVQLGYNEQFF. For the CDR3, the DNA is TGTGCCAGCAGCTTGGTTCAACTAGGGTACAATGAGCAGTTCTTC.

This clonotype qualifies as medium-sized (0.01 to 0.1%). V is TRBV30 and J is TRBJ1-4; D is ambiguous. V gave up 0 bases and J gave up 12 bases, with 8 bases separating them. Germline V gene data show CDR1 as GTSNPN and CDR2 as SVGIG (reference sequence). There are 11 residues in the CDR3. The CDR3 loop is CAWSVREELFF. CDR3 DNA: TGTGCCTGGAGTGTACGTGAGGAACTGTTTTTT. The entire variable domain, with the rest obtained from reference TRBV30 and TRBJ1-4, is as follows: SQTIHQWPATLVQPVGSPLSLECTVEGTSNPNLYWYRQAAGRGLQLLFYSVGIGQISSEVPQNLSASRPQDRQFILSSKKLLLSDSGFYLCAWSVREELFFGSGTQLSVL.

This clonotype was observed a few times. The gene calls are TRBV6-1 and TRBJ2-7, with D hard to call. The CDR3 has 13 residues. Trimming removed 2 bases at V and 4 bases at J, with 9 bases between. Germline values: CDR1 MNHNS, CDR2 SASEGT. CDR3 coding DNA: TGTGCCAGCAGTGAAAATAGGGCGTACGAGCAGTACTTC. Residues: CASSENRAYEQYF.

This clonotype was found many times. The chain links TRBV30 to TRBJ2-3, with 8 positions matching TRBD2. Germline V lookup: CDR1 GTSNPN, CDR2 SVGIG (reference sequence). The V segment lost 6 bases and the J segment 7 bases; nucleotides outside the gene matches: 9. The CDR3 spans 13 residues. DNA of the CDR3: TGTGCCTGCCATCGAACTAGCGGCAATACGCAGTATTTT. Translated: CACHRTSGNTQYF.

This clonotype was counted a few times. The V gene is TRBV7-9, the J gene TRBJ2-7; 9 bases align to TRBD1. Germline-derived CDR1 and CDR2 are SEHNR and FQNEAQ (reference sequence). The CDR3 contains 18 residues. V lost 5 bases and J lost 4; bases outside the gene matches: 18. The CDR3 reads CASSPPILGTGIRYEQYF. In DNA, the CDR3 is TGTGCCAGCAGCCCCCCTATCCTCGGGACAGGGATCAGGTACGAGCAGTACTTC.

About this clonotype itself: This may stem from a read error, because a much larger clone lies one nucleotide away. The V gene is TRBV19, the J gene TRBJ1-6, with no clear D. The CDR3 is 13 amino acids. V lost 5 bases and J lost 10, with 12 bases in between. Looked up from germline, CDR1 is LNHDA and CDR2 is SQIVND (reference sequence). The DNA for the CDR3 is TGTGCCAGTAGTCCCCGTACGAGGTCACCCCTCCACTTT. Its translation is CASSPRTRSPLHF.

By proportion, this clonotype is medium-sized (0.01 to 0.1%). The chain is built from TRBV19 and TRBJ1-2; no reliable D call. The V gene lost 5 bases and the J gene lost 5 bases, with 12 bases spanning the gap. This CDR3 has 13 amino acids. Germline loops: CDR1 LNHDA, CDR2 SQIVND (reference sequence). CDR3 protein: CASSSGSTYGYTF. The CDR3 DNA reads TGTGCCAGTAGTTCGGGCTCTACGTATGGCTACACCTTC. The whole variable domain, remainder taken from reference TRBV19 and TRBJ1-2, is DGGITQSPKYLFRKEGQNVTLSCEQNLNHDAMYWYRQDPGQGLRLIYYSQIVNDFQKGDIAEGYSVSREKKESFPLTVTSAQKNPTAFYLCASSSGSTYGYTFGSGTRLTVV.

V usage is TRBV10-3 and J usage is TRBJ2-1, with D possibly being TRBD1 or TRBD2 (6 bases each). The CDR3 has 12 amino acids. Trimming left V 11 bases short and J 3 bases short, with 11 bases between. CDR1 and CDR2 (germline): ENHRY, SYGVKD. The CDR3 sequence is CAGGPHYNEQFF. The CDR3 DNA sequence: TGTGCCGGGGGGCCACACTACAATGAGCAGTTCTTC.